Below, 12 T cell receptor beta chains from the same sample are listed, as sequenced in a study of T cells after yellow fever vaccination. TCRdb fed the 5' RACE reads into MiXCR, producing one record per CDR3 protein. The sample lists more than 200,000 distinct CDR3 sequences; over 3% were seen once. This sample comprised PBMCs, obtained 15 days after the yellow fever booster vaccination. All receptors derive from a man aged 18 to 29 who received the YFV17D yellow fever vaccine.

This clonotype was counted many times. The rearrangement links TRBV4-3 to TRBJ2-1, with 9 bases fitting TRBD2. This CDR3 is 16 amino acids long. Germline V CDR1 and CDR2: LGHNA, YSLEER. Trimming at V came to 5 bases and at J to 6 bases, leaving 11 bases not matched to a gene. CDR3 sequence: CASSKIFSGGGNEQFF. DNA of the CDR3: TGCGCCAGCAGCAAGATCTTTAGCGGGGGCGGCAATGAGCAGTTCTTC.

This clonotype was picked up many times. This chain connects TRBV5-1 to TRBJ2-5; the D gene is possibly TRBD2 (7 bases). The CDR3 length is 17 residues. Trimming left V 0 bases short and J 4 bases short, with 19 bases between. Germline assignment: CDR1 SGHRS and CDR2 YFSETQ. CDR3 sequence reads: CASSLDPAGARGETQYF. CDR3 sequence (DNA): TGCGCCAGCAGCTTGGATCCGGCGGGGGCACGGGGAGAGACCCAGTACTTC. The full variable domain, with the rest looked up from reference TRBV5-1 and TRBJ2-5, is KAGVTQTPRYLIKTRGQQVTLSCSPISGHRSVSWYQQTPGQGLQFLFEYFSETQRNKGNFPGRFSGRQFSNSRSEMNVSTLELGDSALYLCASSLDPAGARGETQYFGPGTRLLVL.

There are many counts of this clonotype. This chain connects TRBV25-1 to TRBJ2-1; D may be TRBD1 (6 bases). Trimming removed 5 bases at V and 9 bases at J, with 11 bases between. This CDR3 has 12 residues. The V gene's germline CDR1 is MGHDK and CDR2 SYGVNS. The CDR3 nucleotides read TGTGCCAGCAGTACCCAGGGGTTTGAGCAGTTCTTC. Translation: CASSTQGFEQFF.

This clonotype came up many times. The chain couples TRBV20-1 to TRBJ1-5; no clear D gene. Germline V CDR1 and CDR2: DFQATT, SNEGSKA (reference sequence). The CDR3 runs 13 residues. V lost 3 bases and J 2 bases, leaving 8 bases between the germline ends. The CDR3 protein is CSASTEGNQPQHF. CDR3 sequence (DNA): TGCAGTGCTAGCACTGAGGGCAATCAGCCCCAGCATTTT.

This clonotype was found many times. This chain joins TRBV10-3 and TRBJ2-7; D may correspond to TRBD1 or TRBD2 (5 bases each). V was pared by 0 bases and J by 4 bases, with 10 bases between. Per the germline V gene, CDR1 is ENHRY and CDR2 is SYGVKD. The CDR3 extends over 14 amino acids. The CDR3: CAISESGTLYEQYV. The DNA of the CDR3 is TGTGCCATCAGTGAGTCCGGGACCCTTTACGAGCAGTACGTC.

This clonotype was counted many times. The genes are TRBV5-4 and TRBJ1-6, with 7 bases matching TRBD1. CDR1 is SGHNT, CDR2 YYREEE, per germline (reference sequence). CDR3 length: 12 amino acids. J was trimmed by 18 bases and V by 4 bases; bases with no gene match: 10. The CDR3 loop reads CASSGPTGKDHF. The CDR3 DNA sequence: TGTGCCAGCAGCGGGCCGACAGGGAAGGACCACTTT.

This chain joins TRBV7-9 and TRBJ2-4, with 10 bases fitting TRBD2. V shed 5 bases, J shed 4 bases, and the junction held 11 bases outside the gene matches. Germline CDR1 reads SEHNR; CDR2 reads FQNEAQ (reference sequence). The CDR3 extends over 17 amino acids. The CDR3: CASSPTPAGGPKNIQYF. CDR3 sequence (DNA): TGTGCCAGCAGCCCAACCCCAGCGGGGGGGCCGAAAAACATTCAGTACTTC.

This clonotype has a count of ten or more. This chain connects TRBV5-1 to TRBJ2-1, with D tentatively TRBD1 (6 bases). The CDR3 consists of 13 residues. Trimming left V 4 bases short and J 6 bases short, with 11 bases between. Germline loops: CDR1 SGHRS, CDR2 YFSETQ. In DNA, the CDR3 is TGCGCCAGCAGCCCGGTGACAGGCAATGAGCAGTTCTTC. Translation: CASSPVTGNEQFF. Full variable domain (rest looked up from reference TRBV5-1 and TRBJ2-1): KAGVTQTPRYLIKTRGQQVTLSCSPISGHRSVSWYQQTPGQGLQFLFEYFSETQRNKGNFPGRFSGRQFSNSRSEMNVSTLELGDSALYLCASSPVTGNEQFFGPGTRLTVL.

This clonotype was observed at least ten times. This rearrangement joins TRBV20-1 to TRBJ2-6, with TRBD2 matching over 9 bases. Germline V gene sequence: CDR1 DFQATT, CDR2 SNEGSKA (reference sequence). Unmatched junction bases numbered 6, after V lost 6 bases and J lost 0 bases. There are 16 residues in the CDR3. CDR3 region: CSALSSGASGANVLTF. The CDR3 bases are TGCAGTGCCCTCTCTAGCGGGGCCTCTGGGGCCAACGTCCTGACTTTC.

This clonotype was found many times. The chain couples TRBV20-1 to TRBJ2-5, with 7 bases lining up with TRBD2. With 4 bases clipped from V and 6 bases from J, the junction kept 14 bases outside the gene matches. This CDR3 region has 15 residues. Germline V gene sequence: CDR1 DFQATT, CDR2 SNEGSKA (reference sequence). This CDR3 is CSAKGKGLEAKTQYF. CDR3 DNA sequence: TGCAGTGCTAAGGGGAAAGGACTAGAGGCGAAGACCCAGTACTTC.

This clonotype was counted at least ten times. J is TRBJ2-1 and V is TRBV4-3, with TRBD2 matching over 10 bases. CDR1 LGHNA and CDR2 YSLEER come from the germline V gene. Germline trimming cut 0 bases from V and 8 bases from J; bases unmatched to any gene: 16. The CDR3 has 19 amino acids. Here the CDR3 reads CASSQENLAGAPASYEQFF. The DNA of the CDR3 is TGCGCCAGCAGCCAAGAAAATCTAGCGGGGGCCCCCGCGTCGTATGAGCAGTTCTTC.

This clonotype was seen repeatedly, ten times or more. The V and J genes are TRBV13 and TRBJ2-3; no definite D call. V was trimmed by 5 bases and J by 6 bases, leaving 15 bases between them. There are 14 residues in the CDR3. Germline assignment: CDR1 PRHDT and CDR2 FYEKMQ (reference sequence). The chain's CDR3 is CASSPALGKDTQYF. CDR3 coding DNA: TGTGCCAGCAGCCCCGCTTTAGGGAAGGATACGCAGTATTTT. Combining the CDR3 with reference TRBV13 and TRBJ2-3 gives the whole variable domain AAGVIQSPRHLIKEKRETATLKCYPIPRHDTVYWYQQGPGQDPQFLISFYEKMQSDKGSIPDRFSAQQFSDYHSELNMSSLELGDSALYFCASSPALGKDTQYFGPGTRLTVL.